The clone carrying this TCR beta chain was counted ten times or more. The antigen is undetermined. This specimen belongs to a study of beta chain features in type 1 diabetes. Reverse transcribing all isolated RNA meant expressed TCRB transcripts were sequenced. Sequencing of naive, central memory and regulatory T cell samples gave an average of roughly 3.4 million reads. Data came from immunoSEQ multiplex PCR; TCRdb stores just in-frame clones and leaves some out. The sample has almost 350,000 clones, 7.5% to 9% seen once. Points from the study as a whole: Individuals with type 1 diabetes displayed fewer insertions and more deletions at VDJ junctions.

The CDR3 has 15 amino acids. The V gene end was trimmed by 3 bases and the J gene end by 4 bases; junction bases not matched to a gene: 5. Germline V gives CDR1 MDHEN, CDR2 SYDVKM. One heparinised draw of blood, averaging roughly 0.12 L, came from each donor. Sorted CD4+ subsets: naive, central memory, regulatory, stem cell-like memory (CD45RO/CCR7/CD25/CD127/CD95/CD27 panel). The chain combines TRBV28 with TRBJ1-5; 8 bases are a match to TRBD1. This TCR derives from a woman younger than 35 in good health. Input material: central memory CD4+ T cells from blood. CDR3 DNA sequence: TGTGCCAGCAGTTTTTCAGGGGGCGATAATCAGCCCCAGCATTTT. Amino acid sequence: CASSFSGGDNQPQHF.